This T cell receptor (beta chain) was recorded in a study of blood T cell repertoires in COVID-19. This clone was seen once. Other nucleotide sequences in the sample specify the same CDR3. Authors' analysis steps: Cell counts per sample came from amplifying reference gene primers. Sequenced by immunoSEQ multiplex PCR; TCRdb stores in-frame clones only, minus some. That table supplies the V and J calls and clone size; D and trimming were determined from the DNA. This sample has about 360,000 clones; over 75% occur once, and the top ten carry about 2.1%. The CDR3 spans 14 residues. Germline CDR1 LNHDA, CDR2 SQIVND (reference sequence). V trimming: 7 bases; J trimming: 2 bases; junction bases outside the gene matches: 6. The age range of participants was about 18 to 89 years, with residence in approximately 25 US areas.

The chain employs TRBV19 and TRBJ2-7; 9 nucleotides align to TRBD1. The specimen sequenced was PBMCs or T cells enriched from blood (not recorded which). The clonotype was recovered from a man aged 35 to 55 in a cohort exposed to, infected with or recovered from COVID-19 (not recorded which). DNA for the CDR3: TGTGCCAGTAAGACAGGGGGAGACGCCTACGAGCAGTACTTC. Translating it yields CASKTGGDAYEQYF.